The following is a TCR beta chain sequence with its context. What it recognizes is unknown. The CDR3 end is not reached by the read, which stops 3 residues before it; the germline J gene fills it in. Average input was approximately 1,200 ng genomic DNA for immunoSEQ TCR beta CDR3 amplification. TCRdb keeps only in-frame clones here, not all; method: immunoSEQ multiplex PCR. Across around 12,000 clones, the top ten clones capture 20% to 25% of the sample. This specimen comes from a study of T cells in women clearing cervical HPV infection. Study-wide context: Blood came at first lesion visit for cases, post-clearance for controls. Study outcomes and limitations: Cases carried less TRBV6-7 than controls: roughly 0.12% versus 0.17%. Richness plus V gene abundances separated cases from controls with AUC 0.7 to 0.9.

The CDR3 runs 13 residues. The germline V and J ends were trimmed by 4 bases and 3 bases, with 12 bases remaining between them. Germline V gives CDR1 GTSNPN, CDR2 SVGIG (reference sequence). The material sequenced was blood buffy coat. The rearrangement uses TRBV30 and TRBJ1-1, with D possibly being TRBD1 (5 bases). The clonotype originates from a woman aged 18-70 years with a cervical HPV16 infection that either progressed to CIN3+ or cleared (not recorded which). CDR3 bases read: TGTGCCTGGACCAAGGCGGGGGACACTGAA. Translating it yields CAWTKAGDTE. The whole CDR3 protein reads CAWTKAGDTEAFF.